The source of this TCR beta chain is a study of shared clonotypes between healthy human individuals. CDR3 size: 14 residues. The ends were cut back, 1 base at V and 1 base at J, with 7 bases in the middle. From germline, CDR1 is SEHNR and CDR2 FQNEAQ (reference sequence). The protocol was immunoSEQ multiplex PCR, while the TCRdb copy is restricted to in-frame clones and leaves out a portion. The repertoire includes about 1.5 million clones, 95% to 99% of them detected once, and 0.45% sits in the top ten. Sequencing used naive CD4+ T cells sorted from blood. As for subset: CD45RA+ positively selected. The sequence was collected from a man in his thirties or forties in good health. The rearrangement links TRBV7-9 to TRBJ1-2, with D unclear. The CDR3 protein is CASSLDIVNYGYTF. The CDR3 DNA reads TGTGCCAGCAGCTTAGACATTGTTAACTATGGCTACACCTTC.